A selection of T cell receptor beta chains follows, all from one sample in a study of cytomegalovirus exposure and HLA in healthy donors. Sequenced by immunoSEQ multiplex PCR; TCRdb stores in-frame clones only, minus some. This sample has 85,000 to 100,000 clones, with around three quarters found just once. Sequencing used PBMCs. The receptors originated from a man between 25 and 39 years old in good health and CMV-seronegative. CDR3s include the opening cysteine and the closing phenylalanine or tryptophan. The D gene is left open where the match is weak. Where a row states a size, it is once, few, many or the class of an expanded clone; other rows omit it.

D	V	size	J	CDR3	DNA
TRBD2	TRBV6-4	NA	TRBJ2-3	CASSESSGGSTDTQYF	TGTGCCAGCAGTGAATCCAGCGGGGGGAGCACAGATACGCAGTATTTT
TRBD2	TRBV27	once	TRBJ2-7	CASSFIAGHEQYF	TGTGCCAGCAGTTTTATAGCGGGCCACGAGCAGTACTTC
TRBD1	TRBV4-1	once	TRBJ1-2	CASSQDPGQGAYGYTF	TGCGCCAGCAGCCAAGATCCCGGACAGGGGGCTTATGGCTACACCTTC
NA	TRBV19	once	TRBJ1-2	CASTPKAGTHPYGYTF	TGTGCCAGTACCCCAAAGGCAGGAACACACCCCTATGGCTACACCTTC
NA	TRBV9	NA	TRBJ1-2	CASSPEGEGFYGYTF	TGTGCCAGCAGCCCCGAAGGGGAGGGGTTCTATGGCTACACCTTC
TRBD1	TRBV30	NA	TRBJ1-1	CAWRTGANTEAFF	TGTGCCTGGAGGACAGGGGCGAACACTGAAGCTTTCTTT
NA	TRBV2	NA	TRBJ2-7	CASSESDYEQYF	TGTGCCAGCAGTGAGTCAGATTACGAGCAGTACTTC
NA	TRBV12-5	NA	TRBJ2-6	CASGATGPVPNVLTF	TGTGCTAGTGGAGCGACAGGCCCTGTCCCCAACGTCCTGACTTTC
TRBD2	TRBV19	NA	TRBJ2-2	CACGGFTGELFF	TGTGCCTGCGGGGGATTTACCGGGGAGCTGTTTTTT
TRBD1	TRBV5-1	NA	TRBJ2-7	CASSFGHLGQINSYEQYF	TGCGCCAGCAGCTTTGGACACCTGGGACAGATCAACTCCTACGAGCAGTACTTC
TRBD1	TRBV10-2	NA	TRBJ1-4	CASQITGVGNEKLFF	TGCGCCAGTCAGATTACAGGGGTGGGGAATGAAAAACTGTTTTTT
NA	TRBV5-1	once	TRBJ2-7	CVSSLASTGVSYEQYF	TGCGTCAGCAGCTTGGCATCGACAGGAGTTTCCTACGAGCAGTACTTC
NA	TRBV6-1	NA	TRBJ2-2	CASSEASDTGELFF	TGTGCCAGCAGTGAGGCAAGCGACACCGGGGAGCTGTTTTTT
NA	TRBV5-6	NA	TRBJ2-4	CASSLVVAGLRNIQYF	TGTGCCAGCAGCTTGGTAGTGGCAGGGCTGAGGAACATTCAGTACTTC
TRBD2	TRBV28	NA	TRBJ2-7	CASSFAGLASYEQYF	TGTGCCAGCAGTTTCGCGGGACTAGCGTCCTACGAGCAGTACTTC
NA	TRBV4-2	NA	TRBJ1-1	CASSQEGPAASPNVNTEAFF	TGTGCCAGCAGCCAAGAGGGCCCGGCAGCCTCACCCAACGTGAACACTGAAGCTTTCTTT
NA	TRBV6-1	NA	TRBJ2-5	CASSGVRDSQETQYF	TGTGCCAGCAGTGGTGTCAGGGACTCCCAAGAGACCCAGTACTTC
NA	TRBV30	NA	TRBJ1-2	CAWSQQGFVGYTF	TGTGCCTGGTCCCAGCAGGGGTTCGTAGGCTACACCTTC
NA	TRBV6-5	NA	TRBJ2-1	CASSSNLQGSYNEQFF	TGTGCCAGCAGTTCCAATCTTCAGGGCTCCTACAATGAGCAGTTCTTC
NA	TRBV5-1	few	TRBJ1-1	CASSARGGTEAFF	TGCGCCAGCAGCGCAAGGGGGGGCACTGAAGCTTTCTTT
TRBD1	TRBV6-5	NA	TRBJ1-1	CASSLGGGNTEAFF	TGTGCCAGCAGTTTAGGAGGGGGCAACACTGAAGCTTTCTTT
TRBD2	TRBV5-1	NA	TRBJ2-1	CASSLRLAEAEQFF	TGCGCCAGCAGCTTGAGGCTAGCGGAGGCTGAGCAGTTCTTC
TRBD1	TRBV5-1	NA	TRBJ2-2	CASSSDRSTGELFF	TGCGCCAGCAGCTCGGACAGGTCCACCGGGGAGCTGTTTTTT
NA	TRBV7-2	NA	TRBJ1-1	CASSLAGHVNTEAFF	TGTGCCAGCAGCTTAGCGGGACACGTGAACACTGAAGCTTTCTTT
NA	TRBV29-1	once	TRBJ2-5	CSVVPAGQETQYF	TGCAGCGTAGTCCCAGCGGGTCAAGAGACCCAGTACTTC
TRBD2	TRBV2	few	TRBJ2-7	CASASPGSGSEQYF	TGTGCCAGCGCCTCTCCAGGTAGCGGGTCAGAGCAGTACTTC
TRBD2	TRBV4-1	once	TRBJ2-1	CASSQPTQRGAYNEQFF	TGCGCCAGCAGCCAACCGACCCAGCGGGGGGCGTACAATGAGCAGTTCTTC
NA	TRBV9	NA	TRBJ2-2	CASSVGVSRAYTGELFF	TGTGCCAGCAGCGTAGGAGTAAGCAGGGCGTACACCGGGGAGCTGTTTTTT
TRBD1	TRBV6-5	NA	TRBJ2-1	CASSYVGTGGGNEQFF	TGTGCCAGCAGTTACGTAGGGACAGGGGGAGGTAATGAGCAGTTCTTC
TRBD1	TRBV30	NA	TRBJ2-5	CASNWDSRQEAQYF	TGTGCCTCGAACTGGGACAGCCGCCAAGAGGCCCAGTACTTC
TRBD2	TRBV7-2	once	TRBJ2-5	CASSPSGSTKETQYF	TGTGCCAGCAGTCCTAGCGGGAGTACCAAAGAGACCCAGTACTTC
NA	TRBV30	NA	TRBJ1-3	CAWQKDGIGNTIYF	TGTGCCTGGCAGAAGGACGGGATCGGAAACACCATATATTTT
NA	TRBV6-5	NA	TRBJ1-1	CASSYSGHMNTEAFF	TGTGCCAGCAGTTACTCGGGACACATGAACACTGAAGCTTTCTTT
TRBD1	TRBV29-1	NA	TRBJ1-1	CSVDTGDTNTEAFF	TGCAGCGTTGATACAGGGGATACGAACACTGAAGCTTTCTTT
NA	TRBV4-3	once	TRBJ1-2	CASSRNSRQALGYTF	TGCGCCAGCAGCCGGAATTCAAGACAGGCGCTCGGCTACACCTTC
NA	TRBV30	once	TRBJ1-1	CASGLMNTEAFF	TGTGCCTCAGGGTTGATGAACACTGAAGCTTTCTTT
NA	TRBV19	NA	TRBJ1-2	CATAMGLGYGYTF	TGTGCCACCGCAATGGGGCTGGGGTATGGCTACACCTTC
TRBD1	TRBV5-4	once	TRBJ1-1	CASSIQGQTEAFF	TGTGCCAGCAGCATACAGGGGCAGACTGAAGCTTTCTTT
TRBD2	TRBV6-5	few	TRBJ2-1	CASSYELAGSNEQFF	TGTGCCAGCAGTTACGAACTAGCGGGATCCAATGAGCAGTTCTTC
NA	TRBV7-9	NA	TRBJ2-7	CASSSTSVGRTYEQYF	TGTGCCAGCAGCTCGACCTCGGTGGGCAGAACCTACGAGCAGTACTTC
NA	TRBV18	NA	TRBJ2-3	CASSPGQTTDTQYF	TGTGCCAGCTCACCCGGACAGACCACAGATACGCAGTATTTT
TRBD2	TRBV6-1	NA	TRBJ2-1	CASSEAGLAGASGEQFF	TGTGCCAGCAGTGAAGCCGGCCTAGCGGGAGCGTCAGGGGAGCAGTTCTTC
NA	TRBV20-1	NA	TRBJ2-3	CSPVPDTQYF	TGCAGTCCAGTTCCAGATACGCAGTATTTT